This TCR beta chain stems from a study of cytomegalovirus exposure and HLA in healthy donors. The germline gives CDR1 MNHEY, CDR2 SMNVEV (reference sequence). Trimming pared 3 bases from V and 6 bases from J, leaving 13 bases between. The CDR3 contains 14 residues. This table comes from immunoSEQ multiplex PCR, and its TCRdb copy is limited to in-frame clones, with some not included. The sample yields about 64,000 clones, roughly 95% seen once. The receptor was derived from a woman between 18 and 29 years old in good health and CMV-seropositive. The gene calls are TRBV27 and TRBJ2-3; D is undetermined. What was sequenced was PBMCs. The CDR3: CASSFSSPEDTQYF. Here the CDR3 DNA reads TGTGCCAGCAGTTTCTCTTCCCCGGAGGATACGCAGTATTTT.